Included here is one TCR beta chain sequence, with context. Antigen unknown. The PCR ran on 60 Vbeta and 13 Jbeta primers. The table came from immunoSEQ multiplex PCR; TCRdb's copy has only in-frame clones and leaves some out. Of roughly 100,000 clones listed, about an eighth are singletons. The sample is drawn from a study of cytomegalovirus exposure and HLA in healthy donors. Study-wide points: Researchers left out some V segments, among them TRBV6-2 and TRBV6-3, as indistinguishable. Cytomegalovirus-associated TCR beta chains were listed, numbering 150 to 200. Per a later analysis, roughly 17,000 TCR beta sequences showed association with HLA alleles at 0.05 false discovery rate.

Germline V CDR1 and CDR2: SGDLS, YYNGEE. Trimming cost V 5 bases and J 4 bases; bases outside gene matches: 8. The CDR3 has 15 amino acids. V usage is TRBV9 and J usage is TRBJ2-5, with TRBD2 matching 10 bases. The clonotype comes from a man aged 35 to 55 in good health and CMV-seropositive. The specimen was PBMCs. The CDR3 reads CASSLGAGGSETQYF. The CDR3 region has the DNA TGTGCCAGCAGTTTAGGAGCGGGAGGGTCAGAGACCCAGTACTTC. The whole variable domain, remainder taken from reference TRBV9 and TRBJ2-5, is DSGVTQTPKHLITATGQRVTLRCSPRSGDLSVYWYQQSLDQGLQFLIQYYNGEERAKGNILERFSAQQFPDLHSELNLSSLELGDSALYFCASSLGAGGSETQYFGPGTRLLVL.